This T cell receptor (beta chain) comes out of a study of T-cell memory formation after mild COVID-19. Overall study: Largely donor-specific TCR clusters were found.

With constant-segment primers, 5'RACE yielded cDNA libraries of TCR alpha and TCR beta that carried sample barcodes and UMIs. TCRdb independently ran MiXCR on the 5' RACE reads; one entry per CDR3 protein. The sample contains under 650,000 distinct CDR3 sequences, roughly 17% of which appear only once. Trimming cost V 5 bases and J 10 bases, with 15 bases left between them. The CDR3 has 14 residues. CDR1 is SGHNT, CDR2 YENEEA, per germline. The sequencing sample was made of PBMCs or a T cell subset sorted from them (not recorded which). The J gene is TRBJ1-6, the V gene TRBV11-3; no firm D call. The sequence was obtained from an adult woman who had mild COVID-19 (a few samples of this study predate the infection). Cell type and time point are not known. CDR3 sequence reads: CASSEGGVGSPLHF. CDR3 DNA sequence: TGTGCCAGCAGCGAAGGCGGGGTGGGGTCACCCCTCCACTTT.